This T cell receptor beta chain was profiled in a study of tumour-infiltrating T cells in Burkitt lymphoma. Study in general: Survival, overall and progression-free, tracked with productive clonality.

Trimming left V 0 bases short and J 1 base short, with 10 bases between. Germline values: CDR1 SGDLS, CDR2 YYNGEE. This CDR3 comprises 15 residues. Measured with immunoSEQ multiplex PCR; TCRdb has only the in-frame clones, and not every one. The table lists approximately 15,000 clones, almost 80% of them singletons. Sample: tumor tissue. V usage is TRBV9 and J usage is TRBJ1-1; D perhaps matches TRBD1 (6 bases). The sequence derives from a human donor with diffuse large B-cell lymphoma. CDR3 protein: CASSVVGGGNTEAFF. The CDR3, as DNA: TGTGCCAGCAGCGTAGTCGGGGGCGGGAACACTGAAGCTTTCTTT.